The 29 T cell receptor beta chains listed next were all sequenced from one sample in a study of neoadjuvant anti-PD-1 for oral cavity cancer. Regarding time point: after neoadjuvant nivolumab, at surgical resection. Generated by immunoSEQ multiplex PCR, the TCRdb table keeps only in-frame clones and is missing some. The sample lists 37,000 or so clones, 38% occurring once. This specimen was tumor tissue, taken after nivolumab (anti-PD-1) treatment. These receptors were obtained from a person aged 35-80 years with oral cavity squamous cell carcinoma.

This clone was seen only once. The V gene is TRBV27, the J gene TRBJ1-2, with D possibly matching TRBD1 (6 bases). Germline CDR1 MNHEY, CDR2 SMNVEV (reference sequence). CDR3 size: 15 residues. Trimming left V 6 bases short and J 3 bases short, with 17 bases between. CDR3 sequence: CASRPTGGLYYGYTF. The CDR3 DNA sequence: TGTGCCAGCAGACCGACCGGGGGCCTTTACTATGGCTACACCTTC.

The chain links TRBV5-1 to TRBJ2-5; 8 nucleotides agree with TRBD1. The CDR3 totals 14 residues. V was clipped by 2 bases and J by 1 base; unmatched bases: 1. Germline loops: CDR1 SGHRS, CDR2 YFSETQ. This CDR3 reads CASSFGQGQETQYF. CDR3 DNA: TGCGCCAGCAGCTTCGGACAGGGCCAAGAGACCCAGTACTTC.

Only a few counts were recorded for this clone. The DNA of the CDR3 is TGTGCCAGCAGGCGGGACAGGAGGGGAGACTATGGCTACACCTTC. It yields the protein CASRRDRRGDYGYTF. The V call is TRBV6-6, the J call TRBJ1-2, with 8 bases fitting TRBD1. Germline V CDR1 and CDR2: MNHNY, SVGAGI (reference sequence). The J segment lost 3 bases and the V segment lost 6 bases, leaving 9 bases of the junction unmatched. The CDR3 runs 15 residues.

Many counts were recorded for this clone. The J gene is TRBJ2-7, the V gene TRBV9, with a tentative D call TRBD1 (6 bases). V lost 1 base and J 2 bases, leaving 22 bases between the germline ends. Germline V gives CDR1 SGDLS, CDR2 YYNGEE. This CDR3 comprises 18 residues. DNA for the CDR3: TGTGCCAGCAGCGTAATAGTACGGAGGACAGCTGCTGCCTACGAGCAGTACTTC. Translating gives CASSVIVRRTAAAYEQYF.

J is TRBJ2-3 and V is TRBV11-2; D is unresolved. The V gene's germline CDR1 is SGHAT and CDR2 FQNNGV. The CDR3 has 15 residues. Trimming removed 5 bases at V and 2 bases at J, with 14 bases between. The CDR3 bases are TGTGCCAGCAGCCGCCAGCTTTTCCTCACAGATACGCAGTATTTT. This sequence encodes CASSRQLFLTDTQYF.

The chain recombines TRBV28 with TRBJ1-2, with D hard to call. Germline V gene data show CDR1 as MDHEN and CDR2 as SYDVKM. The CDR3 sequence is 13 residues long. The germline V and J ends were trimmed by 3 bases and 6 bases, with 11 bases remaining between them. The CDR3 DNA reads TGTGCCAGCAGTTTGGTCCTGGGCGATGGCTACACCTTC. Protein product: CASSLVLGDGYTF.

This clone is categorized as medium-sized. The chain couples TRBV4-2 to TRBJ2-7; possibly TRBD2 for D (7 bases). Germline V gene data show CDR1 as LGHNA and CDR2 as YNFKEQ. Trimming took off 1 base at V and 2 bases at J, with 12 bases between the two ends. The CDR3 has 15 amino acids. CDR3 coding DNA: TGTGCCAGCAGCCAAGGGGAGGGGGGAACCTACGAGCAGTACTTC. Its protein is CASSQGEGGTYEQYF.

Many counts were recorded for this clone. The rearrangement joins TRBV5-6 to TRBJ2-1; 8 nucleotides align to TRBD2. The V and J ends lost 0 bases and 0 bases, in that order; junction bases with no gene match: 8. This CDR3 region has 18 residues. CDR1 and CDR2 (germline): SGHDT, YYEEEE. The CDR3 nucleotides are TGTGCCAGCAGCTTGGGAGCGGGGGTTTCCCCCTCCTACAATGAGCAGTTCTTC. Protein sequence: CASSLGAGVSPSYNEQFF.

This chain joins TRBV29-1 and TRBJ1-2; no clear D gene. The germline V and J ends were trimmed by 4 bases and 3 bases, with 15 bases remaining between them. CDR3 length: 14 amino acids. CDR1 and CDR2 from the germline V gene are SQVTM and ANQGSEA. The CDR3 spells CSVGVGFLDYGYTF. The CDR3 region has the DNA TGCAGCGTTGGTGTGGGGTTCCTTGACTATGGCTACACCTTC.

The chain employs TRBV28 and TRBJ2-1, with 11 bases identical to TRBD1. The CDR3 runs 14 residues. Per germline, CDR1 MDHEN and CDR2 SYDVKM. V trimming: 6 bases; J trimming: 6 bases; junction bases outside the gene matches: 4. For the CDR3, the DNA is TGTGCCAGCAGCGGACAGGGGGCGTCCAATGAGCAGTTCTTC. As protein: CASSGQGASNEQFF.

The chain combines TRBV27 with TRBJ2-3; 11 bases fit TRBD2. After removal of 4 bases from V and 0 bases from J, the junction contained 6 bases not matched to a gene. Germline V gives CDR1 MNHEY, CDR2 SMNVEV (reference sequence). The CDR3 is made up of 17 amino acids. The CDR3 reads CASSYGGLADSTDTQYF. As DNA, the CDR3 is TGTGCCAGCAGTTATGGGGGACTAGCGGACAGCACAGATACGCAGTATTTT.

This rearrangement joins TRBV29-1 to TRBJ2-7; unclear D gene. The germline V gene encodes CDR1 SQVTM and CDR2 ANQGSEA. The CDR3 contains 12 residues. The V and J ends lost 5 bases and 2 bases respectively, with 10 bases between them. CDR3 sequence reads: CSVWTVPYEQYF. CDR3 in DNA: TGCAGCGTTTGGACGGTACCCTACGAGCAGTACTTC.

The genes are TRBV7-6 and TRBJ2-7; perhaps TRBD2 as D (6 bases). Germline lookup yields CDR1 SGHVS and CDR2 FNYEAQ. The length of the CDR3 is 14 residues. Trimming stripped 1 base from V and 4 bases from J, with 11 bases between. In nucleotides, the CDR3 is TGTGCCAGCAGCTTAGGGGTTAGCGGATACGAGCAGTACTTC. Amino acid sequence: CASSLGVSGYEQYF. Full variable domain (remainder filled in from reference TRBV7-6 and TRBJ2-7): GAGVSQSPRYKVTKRGQDVALRCDPISGHVSLYWYRQALGQGPEFLTYFNYEAQQDKSGLPNDRFSAERPEGSISTLTIQRTEQRDSAMYRCASSLGVSGYEQYFGPGTRLTVT.

This clone was seen a handful of times. This chain connects TRBV19 to TRBJ1-4, with 7 bases aligning to TRBD1. Germline CDR1 LNHDA, CDR2 SQIVND (reference sequence). Unmatched junction bases numbered 9, after V lost 10 bases and J lost 7 bases. The length of the CDR3 is 13 residues. This CDR3 reads CATSTGRGEKLFF. The CDR3 bases are TGTGCCACCTCGACAGGGAGGGGTGAAAAACTGTTTTTT. The whole variable domain, filled in from reference TRBV19 and TRBJ1-4, reads DGGITQSPKYLFRKEGQNVTLSCEQNLNHDAMYWYRQDPGQGLRLIYYSQIVNDFQKGDIAEGYSVSREKKESFPLTVTSAQKNPTAFYLCATSTGRGEKLFFGSGTQLSVL.

This chain connects TRBV5-6 to TRBJ1-2; a possible D gene is TRBD1 (5 bases). Trimming removed 4 bases from V and 6 bases from J, with 13 bases in between. Germline V CDR1 and CDR2: SGHDT, YYEEEE. The CDR3 is 13 amino acids. Here the CDR3 DNA reads TGTGCCAGCAGCCCGGGGCTGGGGAATGGCTACACCTTC. It specifies CASSPGLGNGYTF.

The V and J genes are TRBV21-1 and TRBJ2-4; the D call of TRBD1 is as the table states it, not checked on the DNA. TRBV21-1 is shown as a pseudogene. This CDR3 has 14 amino acids. CDR3 protein: CASSPGTARNIQYF. CDR3 DNA sequence: TGTGCCAGCAGCCCGGGGACAGCCCGGAACATTCAGTACTTC.

The chain has TRBV28 and TRBJ2-5; D gene unclear. CDR1 and CDR2 (germline): MDHEN, SYDVKM. The V end lost 6 bases, the J end lost 4 bases, and 6 bases lay between the germline ends. The CDR3 is made up of 11 amino acids. CDR3 residues: CASRARETQYF. The CDR3 DNA sequence: TGTGCCAGCAGGGCTCGAGAGACCCAGTACTTC.

The sample holds many counts of this clone. This chain uses TRBV19 with TRBJ2-7, with 7 bases matching TRBD2. J was trimmed by 1 base and V by 10 bases; bases with no gene match: 7. Germline V CDR1 and CDR2: LNHDA, SQIVND (reference sequence). The CDR3 is made up of 13 amino acids. In DNA form, the CDR3 reads TGTGCCACTAGACTAGCCGGATCCTACGAGCAGTACTTC. Encoded protein: CATRLAGSYEQYF.

The chain combines TRBV4-1 with TRBJ1-2, with 7 bases lining up with TRBD1. The CDR3 runs to 15 residues. The V and J ends lost 3 bases and 4 bases, in that order; junction bases with no gene match: 8. Germline V gene lookup returns CDR1 MGHRA and CDR2 YSYEKL. This chain's CDR3 is CASSQPSAGGYGYTF. The CDR3 DNA is TGCGCCAGCAGCCAGCCCTCGGCAGGGGGCTATGGCTACACCTTC.

CDR3 protein: CASSLGLAGARLVHEQYF. Here the CDR3 DNA reads TGCGCCAGCAGCTTGGGGCTAGCGGGGGCTCGTTTGGTCCACGAGCAGTACTTC. This chain connects TRBV5-1 to TRBJ2-7; 10 bases are shared with TRBD2. Germline CDR1 SGHRS, CDR2 YFSETQ. J was trimmed by 5 bases and V by 0 bases; bases with no gene match: 14. This CDR3 has 18 residues.

This clone was counted ten times or more. The rearrangement joins TRBV13 to TRBJ1-2; weak D call: TRBD1 (6 bases). The V end was cut by 0 bases, the J end by 4 bases, with 9 bases between. Germline CDR1 and CDR2: PRHDT and FYEKMQ (reference sequence). The CDR3 length is 14 residues. The CDR3 nucleotides are TGTGCCAGCAGCTTAGGGACAGGTTCCTATGGCTACACCTTC. It is translated as CASSLGTGSYGYTF.

The chain combines TRBV7-5 with TRBJ1-1. TRBV7-5 is termed a pseudogene. This CDR3 has 15 residues. This chain's CDR3 is CARSLKAAANTEAFF. The CDR3 DNA sequence: TGTGCCAGAAGCTTAAAGGCTGCGGCCAACACTGAAGCTTTCTTT.

This clone showed up just a few times. The CDR3 spells CASSSASGASNQPQHF. CDR3 DNA sequence: TGTGCCAGCAGCTCGGCCTCAGGGGCTAGCAATCAGCCCCAGCATTTT. The V gene is TRBV7-9, the J gene TRBJ1-5, with D perhaps matching TRBD1 (6 bases). Germline assignment: CDR1 SEHNR and CDR2 FQNEAQ (reference sequence). Trimming removed 4 bases at V and 0 bases at J, with 13 bases between. CDR3 length equals 16 residues.

This clone came up a few times. This chain uses TRBV15 with TRBJ2-5; D is perhaps TRBD1 or TRBD2 (5 bases each). The CDR3 has 12 residues. Germline values: CDR1 LNHNV, CDR2 YYDKDF (reference sequence). Trimming took off 5 bases at V and 9 bases at J, with 13 bases between the two ends. The CDR3 nucleotides are TGTGCCACCAGCCGGGGCAATGGGGCCCAGTACTTC. Encoded protein: CATSRGNGAQYF.

The J gene is TRBJ1-6, the V gene TRBV7-3; possible D gene TRBD1, 5 bases. Trimming took 6 bases from V and 6 from J, leaving 18 bases between them. Germline CDR1 reads SGHTA; CDR2 reads FQGTGA. This CDR3 contains 16 residues. CDR3 loop: CASSLGRAAGNSPLHF. The CDR3 region has the DNA TGTGCCAGCAGTTTGGGCAGGGCCGCTGGTAATTCACCCCTCCACTTT. Combining the CDR3 with reference TRBV7-3 and TRBJ1-6 gives the whole variable domain GAGVSQTPSNKVTEKGKYVELRCDPISGHTALYWYRQSLGQGPEFLIYFQGTGAADDSGLPNDRFFAVRPEGSVSTLKIQRTERGDSAVYLCASSLGRAAGNSPLHFGNGTRLTVT.

The chain employs TRBV2 and TRBJ2-3; D not certain. Trimming removed 7 bases from V and 6 bases from J, with 17 bases in between. This CDR3 region has 14 residues. Germline CDR1 and CDR2: SNHLY and FYNNEI. The DNA of the CDR3 is TGTGCCAGCATAGTCGGACCCGATCATGATACGCAGTATTTT. Translated: CASIVGPDHDTQYF.

This chain connects TRBV27 to TRBJ1-2; D is undetermined. The V gene's germline CDR1 is MNHEY and CDR2 SMNVEV (reference sequence). This CDR3 is built from 14 residues. Trimming removed 0 bases at V and 8 bases at J, with 13 bases between. CDR3 loop: CASSLSWLGWGYTF. DNA of the CDR3: TGTGCCAGCAGTTTATCGTGGCTGGGGTGGGGCTACACCTTC.

In its sample, this clone was seen a few times. The chain carries TRBV9 and TRBJ2-3, with unresolved D. V was trimmed by 4 bases and J by 1 base, leaving 31 bases between them. The germline CDR1 and CDR2 sequences are SGDLS and YYNGEE. The CDR3 extends over 21 amino acids. CDR3 sequence reads: CASSKSVGPRTFVSGTDTQYF. In DNA form, the CDR3 reads TGTGCCAGCAGCAAAAGCGTAGGACCCCGTACGTTCGTCTCCGGCACAGATACGCAGTATTTT. Full variable domain (remainder filled in from reference TRBV9 and TRBJ2-3): DSGVTQTPKHLITATGQRVTLRCSPRSGDLSVYWYQQSLDQGLQFLIQYYNGEERAKGNILERFSAQQFPDLHSELNLSSLELGDSALYFCASSKSVGPRTFVSGTDTQYFGPGTRLTVL.

This clone turned up a few times. The J gene is TRBJ2-1, the V gene TRBV5-1; D is unclear. V lost 1 base to trimming and J lost 0 bases, with 8 bases between them. The CDR3 is 15 amino acids. Germline V gene lookup returns CDR1 SGHRS and CDR2 YFSETQ. In DNA, the CDR3 is TGCGCCAGCAGCTTGACACGTAGCTCCTACAATGAGCAGTTCTTC. It specifies CASSLTRSSYNEQFF.